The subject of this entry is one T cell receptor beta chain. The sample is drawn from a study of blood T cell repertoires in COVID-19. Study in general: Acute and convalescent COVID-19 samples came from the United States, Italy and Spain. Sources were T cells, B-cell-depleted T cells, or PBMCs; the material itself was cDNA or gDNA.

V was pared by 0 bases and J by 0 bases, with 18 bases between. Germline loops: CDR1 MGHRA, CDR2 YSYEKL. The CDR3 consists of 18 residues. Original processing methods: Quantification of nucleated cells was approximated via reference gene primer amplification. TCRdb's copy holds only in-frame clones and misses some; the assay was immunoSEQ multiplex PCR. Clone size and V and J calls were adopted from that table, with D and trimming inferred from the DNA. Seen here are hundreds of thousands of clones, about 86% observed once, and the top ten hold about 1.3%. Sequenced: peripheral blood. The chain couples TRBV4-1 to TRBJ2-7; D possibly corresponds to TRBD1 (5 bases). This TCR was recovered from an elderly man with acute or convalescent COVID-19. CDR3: CASSQDPRQGMSSYEQYF. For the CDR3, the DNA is TGCGCCAGCAGCCAAGACCCCCGGCAGGGAATGAGCTCCTACGAGCAGTACTTC.